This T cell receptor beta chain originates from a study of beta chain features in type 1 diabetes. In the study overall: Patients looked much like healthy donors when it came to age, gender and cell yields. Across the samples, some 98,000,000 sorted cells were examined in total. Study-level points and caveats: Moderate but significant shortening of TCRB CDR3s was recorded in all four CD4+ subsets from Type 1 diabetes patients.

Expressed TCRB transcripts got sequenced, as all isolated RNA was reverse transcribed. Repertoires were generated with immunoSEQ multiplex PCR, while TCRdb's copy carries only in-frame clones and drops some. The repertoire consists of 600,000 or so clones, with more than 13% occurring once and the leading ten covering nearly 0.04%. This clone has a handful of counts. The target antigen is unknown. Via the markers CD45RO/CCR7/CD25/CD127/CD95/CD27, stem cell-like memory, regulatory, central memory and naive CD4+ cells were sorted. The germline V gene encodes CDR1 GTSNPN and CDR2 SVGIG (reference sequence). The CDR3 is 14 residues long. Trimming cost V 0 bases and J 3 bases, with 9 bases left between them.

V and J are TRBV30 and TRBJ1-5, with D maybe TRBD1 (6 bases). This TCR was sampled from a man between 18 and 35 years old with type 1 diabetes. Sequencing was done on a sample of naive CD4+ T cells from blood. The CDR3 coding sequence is TGTGCCTGGAGTGTCCGGGACACCAATCAGCCCCAGCATTTT. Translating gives CAWSVRDTNQPQHF.